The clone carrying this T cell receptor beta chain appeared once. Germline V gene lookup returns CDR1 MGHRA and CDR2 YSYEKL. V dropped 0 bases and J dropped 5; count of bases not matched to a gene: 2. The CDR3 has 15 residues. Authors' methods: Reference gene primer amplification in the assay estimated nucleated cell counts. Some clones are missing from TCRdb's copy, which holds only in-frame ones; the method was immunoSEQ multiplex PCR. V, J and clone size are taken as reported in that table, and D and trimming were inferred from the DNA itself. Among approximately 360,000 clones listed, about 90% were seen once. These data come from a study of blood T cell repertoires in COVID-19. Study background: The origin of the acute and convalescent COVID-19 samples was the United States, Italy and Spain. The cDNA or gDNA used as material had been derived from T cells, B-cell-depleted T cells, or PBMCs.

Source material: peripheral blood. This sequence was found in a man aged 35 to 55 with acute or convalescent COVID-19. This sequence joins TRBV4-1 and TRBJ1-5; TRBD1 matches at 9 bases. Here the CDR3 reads CASSQEDRGDQPQHF. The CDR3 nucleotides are TGCGCCAGCAGCCAAGAGGACAGGGGTGATCAGCCCCAGCATTTT.